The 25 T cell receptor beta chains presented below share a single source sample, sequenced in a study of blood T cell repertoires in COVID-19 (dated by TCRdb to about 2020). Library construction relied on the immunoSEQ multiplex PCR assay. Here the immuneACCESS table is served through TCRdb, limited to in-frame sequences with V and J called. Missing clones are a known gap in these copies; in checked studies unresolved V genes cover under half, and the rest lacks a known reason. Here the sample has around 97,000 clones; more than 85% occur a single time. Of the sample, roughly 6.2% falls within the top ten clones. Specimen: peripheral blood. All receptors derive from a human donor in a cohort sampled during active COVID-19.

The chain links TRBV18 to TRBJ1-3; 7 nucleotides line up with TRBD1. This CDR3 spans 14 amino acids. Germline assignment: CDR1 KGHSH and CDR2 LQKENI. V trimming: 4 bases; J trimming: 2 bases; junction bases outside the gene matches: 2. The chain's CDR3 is CASSLGTAGNTIYF. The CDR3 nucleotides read TGTGCCAGCTCACTCGGGACAGCTGGAAACACCATATATTTT.

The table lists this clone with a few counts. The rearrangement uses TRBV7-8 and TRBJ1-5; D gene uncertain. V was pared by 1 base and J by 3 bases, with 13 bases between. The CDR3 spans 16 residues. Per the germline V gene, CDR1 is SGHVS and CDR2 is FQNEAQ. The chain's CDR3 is CASSLVGGVINQPQHF. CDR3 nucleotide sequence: TGTGCCAGCAGCTTAGTGGGCGGGGTTATCAATCAGCCCCAGCATTTT. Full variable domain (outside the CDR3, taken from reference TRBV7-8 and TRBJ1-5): GAGVSQSPRYKVAKRGQDVALRCDPISGHVSLFWYQQALGQGPEFLTYFQNEAQLDKSGLPSDRFFAERPEGSVSTLKIQRTQQEDSAVYLCASSLVGGVINQPQHFGDGTRLSIL.

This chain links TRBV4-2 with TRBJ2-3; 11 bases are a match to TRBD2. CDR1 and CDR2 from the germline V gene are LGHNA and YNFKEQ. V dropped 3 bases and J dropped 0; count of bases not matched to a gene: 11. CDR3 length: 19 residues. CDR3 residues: CASSQVLAGGYTSTDTQYF. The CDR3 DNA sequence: TGTGCCAGCAGCCAGGTGCTAGCGGGGGGCTACACTAGCACAGATACGCAGTATTTT.

The CDR3 sequence: CASSNRTGGISDTQYF. The CDR3 DNA reads as TGTGCCAGCAGCAACCGGACAGGGGGCATTTCAGATACGCAGTATTTT. The genes are TRBV21-1 and TRBJ2-3; TRBD1 reflects the table's D call only, with no check against the DNA. TRBV21-1 is classified as a pseudogene. The CDR3 extends over 16 amino acids.

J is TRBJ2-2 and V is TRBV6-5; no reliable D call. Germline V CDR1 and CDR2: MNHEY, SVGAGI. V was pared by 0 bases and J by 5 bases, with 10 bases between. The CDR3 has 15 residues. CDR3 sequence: CASSYSPLPTGELFF. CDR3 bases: TGTGCCAGCAGTTACTCGCCCCTACCTACCGGGGAGCTGTTTTTT.

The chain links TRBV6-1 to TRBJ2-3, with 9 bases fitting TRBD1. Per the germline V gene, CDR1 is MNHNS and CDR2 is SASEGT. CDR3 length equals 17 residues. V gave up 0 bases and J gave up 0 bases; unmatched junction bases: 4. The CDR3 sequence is CASSEAGTGYSTDTQYF. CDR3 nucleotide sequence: TGTGCCAGCAGTGAAGCAGGGACAGGGTACAGCACAGATACGCAGTATTTT.

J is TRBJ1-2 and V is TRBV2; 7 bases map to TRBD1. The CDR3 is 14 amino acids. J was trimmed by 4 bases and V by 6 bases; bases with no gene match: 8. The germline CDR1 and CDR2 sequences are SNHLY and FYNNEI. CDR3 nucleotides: TGTGCCAGCAGAGCCGGACAGGCAATCTATGGCTACACCTTC. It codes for CASRAGQAIYGYTF.

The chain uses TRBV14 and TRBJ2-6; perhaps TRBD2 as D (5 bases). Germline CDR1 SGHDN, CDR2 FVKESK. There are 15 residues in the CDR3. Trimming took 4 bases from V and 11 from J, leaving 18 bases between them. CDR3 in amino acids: CASSRGALTRDVLTF. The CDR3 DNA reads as TGTGCCAGCAGCCGGGGAGCCCTGACTCGTGACGTCCTGACTTTC.

As DNA, the CDR3 is TGTGCCAGCAGTTCTCTCACGGGACAGGGAGACTACGAGCAGTACTTC. It yields the protein CASSSLTGQGDYEQYF. The rearrangement joins TRBV6-5 to TRBJ2-7; TRBD1 matches 9 bases. This CDR3 has 16 residues. After removal of 4 bases from V and 3 bases from J, the junction contained 10 bases not matched to a gene. Germline V gene lookup returns CDR1 MNHEY and CDR2 SVGAGI.

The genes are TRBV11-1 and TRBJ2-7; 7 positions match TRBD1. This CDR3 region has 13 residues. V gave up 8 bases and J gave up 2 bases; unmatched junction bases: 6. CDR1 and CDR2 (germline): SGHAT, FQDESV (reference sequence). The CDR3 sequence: CASAWQGAYEQYF. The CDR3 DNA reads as TGTGCCAGCGCTTGGCAGGGGGCCTACGAGCAGTACTTC.

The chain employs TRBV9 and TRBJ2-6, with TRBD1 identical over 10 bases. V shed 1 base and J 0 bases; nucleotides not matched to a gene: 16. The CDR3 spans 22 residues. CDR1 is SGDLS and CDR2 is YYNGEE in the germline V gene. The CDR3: CASSVPLLARQGANSGANVLTF. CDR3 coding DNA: TGTGCCAGCAGCGTACCCCTCCTAGCCCGACAGGGGGCCAACTCTGGGGCCAACGTCCTGACTTTC.

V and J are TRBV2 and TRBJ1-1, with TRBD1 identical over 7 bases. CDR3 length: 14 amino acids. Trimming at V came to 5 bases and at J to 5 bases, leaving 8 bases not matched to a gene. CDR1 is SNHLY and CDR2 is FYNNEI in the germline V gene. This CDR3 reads CASSLQGSETEAFF. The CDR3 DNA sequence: TGTGCCAGCAGTCTACAGGGGTCTGAGACTGAAGCTTTCTTT.

The CDR3 nucleotides read TGTGCCAGCAGCCCTCTAGCGGGGGGGCCCCGAACCGGGGAGCTGTTTTTT. It specifies CASSPLAGGPRTGELFF. The genes are TRBV7-7 and TRBJ2-2, with 12 bases aligning to TRBD2. CDR1 SSHAT and CDR2 FNYEAQ come from the germline V gene (reference sequence). V shed 5 bases and J 5 bases; nucleotides not matched to a gene: 9. This CDR3 spans 17 amino acids.

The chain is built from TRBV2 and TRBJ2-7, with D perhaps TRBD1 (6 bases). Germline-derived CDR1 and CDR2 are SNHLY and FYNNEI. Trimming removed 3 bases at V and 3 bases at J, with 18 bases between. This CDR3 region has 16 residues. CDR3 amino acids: CASSDGVQGASYEQYF. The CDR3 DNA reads TGTGCCAGCAGTGATGGGGTACAGGGAGCTAGCTACGAGCAGTACTTC.

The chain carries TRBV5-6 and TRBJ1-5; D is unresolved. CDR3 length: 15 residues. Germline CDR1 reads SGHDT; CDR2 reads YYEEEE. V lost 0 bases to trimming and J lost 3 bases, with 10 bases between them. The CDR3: CASSLAGSFNQPQHF. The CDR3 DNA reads TGTGCCAGCAGCTTGGCCGGTAGCTTCAATCAGCCCCAGCATTTT.

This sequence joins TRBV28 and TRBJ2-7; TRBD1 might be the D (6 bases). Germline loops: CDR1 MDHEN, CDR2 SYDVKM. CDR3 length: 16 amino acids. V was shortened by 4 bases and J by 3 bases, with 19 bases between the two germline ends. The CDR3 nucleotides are TGTGCCAGCAGTTCCCCAATGCAGGGGAAAAGCTACGAGCAGTACTTC. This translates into CASSSPMQGKSYEQYF.

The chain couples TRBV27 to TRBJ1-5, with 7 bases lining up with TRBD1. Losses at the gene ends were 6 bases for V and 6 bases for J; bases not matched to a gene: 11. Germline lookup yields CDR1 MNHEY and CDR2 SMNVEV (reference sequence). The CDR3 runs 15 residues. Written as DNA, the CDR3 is TGTGCCAGCAGGGGATCGACAGGGTGGCTTCAGCCCCAGCATTTT. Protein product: CASRGSTGWLQPQHF.

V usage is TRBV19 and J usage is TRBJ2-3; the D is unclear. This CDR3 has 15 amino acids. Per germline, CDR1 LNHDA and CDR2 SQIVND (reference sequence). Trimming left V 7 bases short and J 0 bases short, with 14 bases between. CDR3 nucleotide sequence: TGTGCCAGTAAAAACCAAGCCCCTAGCACAGATACGCAGTATTTT. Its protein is CASKNQAPSTDTQYF. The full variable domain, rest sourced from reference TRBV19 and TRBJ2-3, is DGGITQSPKYLFRKEGQNVTLSCEQNLNHDAMYWYRQDPGQGLRLIYYSQIVNDFQKGDIAEGYSVSREKKESFPLTVTSAQKNPTAFYLCASKNQAPSTDTQYFGPGTRLTVL.

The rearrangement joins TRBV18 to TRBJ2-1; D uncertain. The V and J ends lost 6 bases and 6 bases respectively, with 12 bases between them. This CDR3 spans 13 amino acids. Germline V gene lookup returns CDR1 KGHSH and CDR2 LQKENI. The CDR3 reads CASSAGIRNEQFF. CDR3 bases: TGTGCCAGCTCGGCAGGCATCCGCAATGAGCAGTTCTTC. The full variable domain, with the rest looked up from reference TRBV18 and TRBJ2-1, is NAGVMQNPRHLVRRRGQEARLRCSPMKGHSHVYWYRQLPEEGLKFMVYLQKENIIDESGMPKERFSAEFPKEGPSILRIQQVVRGDSAAYFCASSAGIRNEQFFGPGTRLTVL.

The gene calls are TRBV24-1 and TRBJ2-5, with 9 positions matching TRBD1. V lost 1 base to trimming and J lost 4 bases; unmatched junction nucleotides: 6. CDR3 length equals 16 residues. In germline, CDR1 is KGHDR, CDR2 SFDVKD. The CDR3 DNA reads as TGTGCCACCAGTGATTTTGGGACAGGGTTAGGAGAGACCCAGTACTTC. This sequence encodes CATSDFGTGLGETQYF.

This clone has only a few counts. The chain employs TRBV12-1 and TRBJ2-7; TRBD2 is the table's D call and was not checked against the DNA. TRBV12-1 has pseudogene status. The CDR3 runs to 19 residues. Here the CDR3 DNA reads TGTGCCAGCAGCCCGGCCGAAAGTACACCGGGACTAGTTAGGTACGAGCAGTACTTC. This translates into CASSPAESTPGLVRYEQYF.

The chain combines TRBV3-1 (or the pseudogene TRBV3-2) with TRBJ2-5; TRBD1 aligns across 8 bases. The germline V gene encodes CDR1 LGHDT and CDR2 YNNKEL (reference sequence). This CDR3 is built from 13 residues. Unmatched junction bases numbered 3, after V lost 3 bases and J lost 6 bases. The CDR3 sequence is CASSQDRDQTQYF. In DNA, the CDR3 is TGTGCCAGCAGCCAGGACAGGGACCAGACCCAGTACTTC.

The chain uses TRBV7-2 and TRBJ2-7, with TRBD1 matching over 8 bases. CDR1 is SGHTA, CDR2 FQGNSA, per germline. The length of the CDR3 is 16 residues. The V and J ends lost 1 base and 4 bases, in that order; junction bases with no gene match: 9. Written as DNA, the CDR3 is TGTGCCAGCAGCTTAGGGTATTCAGGGGGCGGTTACGAGCAGTACTTC. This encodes CASSLGYSGGGYEQYF.

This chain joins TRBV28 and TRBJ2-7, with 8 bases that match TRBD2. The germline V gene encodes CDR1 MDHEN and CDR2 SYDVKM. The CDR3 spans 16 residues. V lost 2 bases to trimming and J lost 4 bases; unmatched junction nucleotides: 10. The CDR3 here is CASSLMAAGLGYEQYF. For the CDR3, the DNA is TGTGCCAGCAGTTTAATGGCCGCGGGACTAGGGTACGAGCAGTACTTC.

CDR3 DNA sequence: TGTGCCAGCAGTCAGGACAGCTACAATCAGCCCCAGCATTTT. This encodes CASSQDSYNQPQHF. V is TRBV3-1 (or the pseudogene TRBV3-2) and J is TRBJ1-5; D is perhaps TRBD1 (6 bases). CDR3 size: 14 residues. Deletions cut 6 bases from V and 3 bases from J, with 12 bases between. CDR1 LGHDT and CDR2 YNNKEL come from the germline V gene (reference sequence).